This TCR beta chain was recorded in a study of cytomegalovirus exposure and HLA in healthy donors (dated by TCRdb to the late 2010s). Context from the whole study: An earlier analysis of approximately 550 of the donors reported 250 to 300 Gb of sequence data and about 100 million unique TCR beta sequences from roughly 180 million T cells. About 280 gigabases of sequencing data and approximately 85 million unique TCR sequences were included in an early release covering about 600 HLA-typed donors. The genetic ancestry cluster associated with self-reported Caucasian donors included 81% of the approximately 410 genotyped donors. The study aimed to test whether signatures of past pathogen exposure could be identified by cataloging public T cell receptors. The study used immunosequencing to profile the T cell repertoires of 600 to 850 subjects and linked those repertoires to cytomegalovirus serostatus. Along with the roughly 610-subject first cohort, a separate validation cohort of over 90 different subjects was used. High-throughput TCR immunosequencing, statistical association of individual TCRs with disease status, and machine learning were combined to predict cytomegalovirus infection status. A later analysis re-examined previously published TCR beta repertoires from 610 or so donors and added high-resolution HLA genotyping to investigate patterns of TCR occurrence. Rather than using new phenotypic data, the later analysis identified candidate immune exposures from TCR beta sequences and from how often those sequences occurred across donors. An earlier analysis of about 620 of the donors applied high-throughput TCR beta sequencing to assess whether each TCR beta V gene segment acted as functional or pseudogenic. Donor age, sex, ethnicity and CMV serostatus were compiled alongside the repertoire data. In a later genetic analysis, genome-wide SNP genotypes for about three fifths of the roughly 670 donors were used, and that subset was treated as a discovery cohort. Every repertoire in the discovery cohort had been generated on one and the same sequencing platform. HLA typing covered class I and class II loci at four-digit resolution. The number of typed donors differed by locus: 629-630 for A, B, C, DRB1 and DQB1; 522 for DQA1; over 600 for DPA1; and around 450 for DPB1. Four or five DR-DQ haplotypes were handled as single units for association and clustering because linkage in the cohort was strong. Among over 350 genotyped donors of the cohort, an average of approximately 250,000 unique TCR beta nucleotide sequences were sequenced per donor, roughly 20% of them non-productive. Study-level results and caveats: Several of the top co-occurrence clusters appeared to be linked to parvovirus B19, influenza, CMV and Epstein-Barr virus, according to a later analysis. A total of 150 to 200 TCR beta chains were listed by the study as associated with cytomegalovirus. About 17 rarely observed V segments, including chromosome 9 orphons, were excluded from the earlier analysis of just under 600 of the donors because counts were too low. In an earlier analysis of some 640 of the donors, most TCR beta V segments were observed in productive rearrangements about 90% or about 30% of the time, broadly matching IMGT annotations. According to a later genetic analysis, donors in an Asian-associated ancestry cluster had fewer N-insertions in productive TCRs than the roughly 670-donor mean. A later analysis found that TCR association rates varied across HLA loci, with DRB1 alleles showing the most associated TCRs and HLA-C alleles the fewest. Most TCR sequences were observed very rarely across donors, whereas some public TCRs were present in many individuals. In a later analysis, HLA-associated TCR beta chains showed more clonal expansion and lower generation probabilities than non-associated chains that were equally common. A few of the identified cytomegalovirus-associated TCR beta chains were confirmed in vitro to be specific for cytomegalovirus antigens. Presence/absence analyses assumed roughly uniform sequencing depth across donors, an assumption that may not hold. According to a later analysis, most CMV-associated TCR beta chains appeared to be HLA-restricted, and the HLA associations seemed to be driven largely by CMV exposure. Specific HLA alleles were associated with roughly 16,000 TCR beta sequences at a false discovery rate of 0.05 in a later analysis. An association between a missense DCLRE1C variant and V-gene and J-gene trimming of TCR beta chains was found in a later genetic analysis and replicated in an independent cohort. Immune exposure information for the cohort was limited to CMV serostatus. Linkage disequilibrium might explain the correlated functional status among segregating V segments, but an unknown experimental factor could not be excluded. When HLA alleles, especially DR and DQ, strongly co-occurred, TCR associations were difficult to assign to individual alleles. The sequencing pipeline was judged likely to have produced a cluster of highly shared sequence variants as a technical artifact. Cytomegalovirus status was reported to be diagnosed by the classifier with high specificity and sensitivity in both the original and validation cohorts. Because HLA typing was unavailable for some donors at each locus, only the typed subset was used in association tests. A further reported finding was that TCR beta sequences accurately predicted the HLA-A and HLA-B alleles for most subjects in the first cohort. It was suggested by the authors that the approach could potentially be generalized to other disease states and immunological phenotypes. In this cohort, only TCR beta chains were sequenced, and detectable features were limited by the absence of alpha or paired-chain data.

Library method: the immunoSEQ multiplex PCR assay. A mixture of 60 forward primers for TCR Vbeta segments and 13 reverse primers for TCR Jbeta segments was used in the multiplex PCR. The CDR3 region of rearranged TCR beta genes was amplified from genomic DNA with a multiplex PCR assay. On the Illumina HiSeq System, the amplified TCR beta libraries were sequenced as 87-base-pair reads. The original pipeline was this. Across the roughly 700 repertoires, a later analysis counted 80 million or so unique TCR beta chains, roughly 11 million of which were shared by at least two donors. Raw reads were error-corrected and collapsed into unique sequences by a nearest-neighbor algorithm in which closely related sequences were merged to remove PCR and sequencing errors. To assign V, D and J gene segments, CDR3 sequences were aligned to IMGT reference sequences. For a sequence to be retained, at least a six-nucleotide match to both a V gene segment and a J gene segment was required. A rearrangement counted as productive if the CDR3 had no stop codons and remained in frame with V and J, and every other rearrangement counted as non-productive. CDR3 was defined according to IMGT convention as the region running from the second conserved V-encoded cysteine to the conserved J-encoded phenylalanine. The earlier analysis of some 600 of the donors excluded sequences that lacked an unambiguous match to a single V gene segment. An earlier analysis of approximately 590 of the donors classified V segments as functional when productive rearrangements were above 56.7% and as segregating when the standard deviation between donors was above 5%. A statistical classification framework was developed to diagnose cytomegalovirus status using the catalog of TCR beta chain sequences. In a later analysis, V and J genes were assigned by comparing TCR nucleotide sequences against IMGT/GENE-DB human TR gene sequences. A later analysis assigned CDR3 sequences and most-parsimonious VDJ recombination scenarios with the TCRdist pipeline. In a later analysis, each TCR beta chain was defined by its CDR3 amino acid sequence together with its V-gene family, and reads lacking a unique V-gene family were excluded. In a later analysis, 450 to 600 highly shared, low-generation-probability nucleotide sequences were removed to address suspected cross-contamination and a sequencing artifact. In a later analysis, a clonal expansion index was calculated for each public chain from normalized within-repertoire ranks of inferred template counts. A later analysis computed generation probabilities with a VDJ recombination model fitted to out-of-frame rearrangements, and checked the results against IGoR. In a later analysis, hypergeometric tests were used to score TCR-TCR, TCR-HLA and TCR-CMV co-occurrence, with a repertoire-size bias correction applied to TCR pairs. In a later analysis, false discovery rates were estimated by permuting HLA or CMV assignments 20 times. In a later analysis, co-occurring TCRs were grouped with DBSCAN, and TCRdist sequence similarity was added when clustering was performed within HLA-allele-positive subsets. Repertoires with fewer than 30,000 or more than 120,000 public chains, plus five repertoires with anomalous nucleotide sharing, were excluded from co-occurrence clustering. In TCRdb, the immuneACCESS table is reduced to in-frame sequences with V and J assigned. These tables do not hold every clone; where another copy was compared, an unresolved V gene accounts for under half, and the others remain unexplained. Clonal size and the V and J genes are those of that table, whereas D and trimming came from the DNA. This sample is represented by about 120,000 clones; 55% to 75% of them were singletons. In total, the top ten clones hold 1.6% of the sample.

This clone has only a few counts. Its binding antigen is unknown. No qualities accompany the bases; no much larger clone lies one base away. In total, roughly 710 healthy bone marrow donors made up the cohort. All cohort members were sampled while nominally healthy, although unrecorded immune exposures were likely present. The donor tested CMV seropositive, placing the donor among the 250 to 300 seropositive members of the cohort. Every donor gave a peripheral blood sample, and the peripheral blood mononuclear cells from that sample were used for TCR beta sequencing. Genomic DNA was extracted from the blood cell samples with the Qiagen DNeasy Blood Extraction Kit. The TCR sequence derives from a man in his thirties or forties in good health and CMV-seropositive. The source material was PBMCs.

The DNA is TGTGCCAGCAGTGAATATCTCGGCGGGAGGGCCGACAATGAGCAGTTCTTC. It translates as CASSEYLGGRADNEQFF. The chain employs TRBV25-1 and TRBJ2-1; TRBD2 matches 9 bases in the middle. V is trimmed back by 0 bases and J by 5 bases, and the junction contains 8 bases that no gene match accounts for. CDR1 and CDR2, per the germline V gene, are MGHDK and SYGVNS. The CDR3 runs 17 amino acids, cysteine and phenylalanine included. The only DNA kept is the CDR3, 51 bases in frame from the first base.